What follows are 30 T cell receptor beta chains derived from one specimen sequenced in a study of blood T cell repertoires in COVID-19. Profiled with immunoSEQ multiplex PCR; TCRdb holds only in-frame clones, not every one. In the table there are 150,000 to 200,000 clones, about 90% of which are singletons. The sample comprised peripheral blood. Receptor source: a middle-aged man with active or convalescent COVID-19.

The chain links TRBV2 to TRBJ2-3; no firm D call. The CDR3 length is 15 residues. V dropped 4 bases and J dropped 2 bases, with 13 bases sitting between them. Germline assignment: CDR1 SNHLY and CDR2 FYNNEI. CDR3 DNA: TGTGCCAGCAGTGGGAGTAGCCACTCCACAGATACGCAGTATTTT. The encoded protein is CASSGSSHSTDTQYF.

The V gene is TRBV4-2, the J gene TRBJ1-4; tentative D call: TRBD1 (5 bases). From germline, CDR1 is LGHNA and CDR2 YNFKEQ. V was pared by 4 bases and J by 8 bases, with 32 bases between. CDR3 length equals 20 residues. CDR3 in DNA: TGTGCCAGCAGCCGCAGGGATCTGTGGGTTAACACCCTGGTGTTCGAAAAACTGTTTTTT. It is translated as CASSRRDLWVNTLVFEKLFF.

This chain uses TRBV3-1 (or the pseudogene TRBV3-2) with TRBJ2-3, with 7 bases that match TRBD1. Germline CDR1 LGHDT, CDR2 YNNKEL (reference sequence). The J segment lost 0 bases and the V segment lost 4 bases, leaving 4 bases of the junction unmatched. This CDR3 comprises 15 residues. For the CDR3, the DNA is TGTGCCAGCAGCCCCGGACAGGATAGCACAGATACGCAGTATTTT. Translated: CASSPGQDSTDTQYF.

The chain is built from TRBV14 and TRBJ1-2, with TRBD1 as a possible D gene (5 bases). The CDR3 runs 14 residues. The germline V gene encodes CDR1 SGHDN and CDR2 FVKESK. The V gene lost 0 bases and the J gene lost 9 bases, with 14 bases spanning the gap. CDR3 in amino acids: CASSQDLFGGSYTF. Written as DNA, the CDR3 is TGTGCCAGCAGCCAAGATCTCTTCGGGGGTAGCTACACCTTC.

This clone was counted a single time. The chain carries TRBV6-5 and TRBJ2-2; TRBD2 matches at 9 bases. CDR3 size: 13 residues. J was trimmed by 8 bases and V by 9 bases; bases with no gene match: 7. The germline gives CDR1 MNHEY, CDR2 SVGAGI. CDR3 coding DNA: TGTGCCAGTACTAAAGGACTAGCGGGGGAGCTGTTTTTT. Translating it yields CASTKGLAGELFF.

This clone was detected a few times. This chain uses TRBV27 with TRBJ2-1; 10 nucleotides line up with TRBD2. The CDR3 loop spans 17 amino acids. CDR1 and CDR2 from the germline V gene are MNHEY and SMNVEV (reference sequence). The junction had 3 bases not matched to a gene; V was cut back by 1 base and J by 0 bases. The CDR3 DNA reads TGTGCCAGCAGTTTATTTACTAGCGGGGTCTCCTACAATGAGCAGTTCTTC. Its translation is CASSLFTSGVSYNEQFF.

The rearrangement uses TRBV6-5 and TRBJ1-2; 9 bases map to TRBD1. Per the germline V gene, CDR1 is MNHEY and CDR2 is SVGAGI. V shed 6 bases, J shed 2 bases, and the junction held 7 bases outside the gene matches. The CDR3 is made up of 15 amino acids. The CDR3 DNA reads as TGTGCCAGCAGCCGATCCGGGACAGGGAACTATGGCTACACCTTC. Amino acid sequence: CASSRSGTGNYGYTF.

The rearrangement links TRBV2 to TRBJ2-2; a possible D gene is TRBD1 (6 bases). The CDR3 is 13 residues long. Germline values: CDR1 SNHLY, CDR2 FYNNEI. V was trimmed by 8 bases and J by 3 bases, leaving 10 bases between them. The CDR3, as DNA: TGTGCCAGCGGACGACAGGACACCGGGGAGCTGTTTTTT. It is translated as CASGRQDTGELFF. Together with reference TRBV2 and TRBJ2-2, the CDR3 gives the full variable domain: EPEVTQTPSHQVTQMGQEVILRCVPISNHLYFYWYRQILGQKVEFLVSFYNNEISEKSEIFDDQFSVERPDGSNFTLKIRSTKLEDSAMYFCASGRQDTGELFFGEGSRLTVL.

The chain recombines TRBV6-2 or TRBV6-3 with TRBJ1-3; maybe TRBD1 (5 bases). Germline lookup yields CDR1 MNHEY and CDR2 SVGEGT. The CDR3 length is 14 residues. Trimming removed 1 base at V and 2 bases at J, with 6 bases between. CDR3 sequence: CASSYLGPGNTIYF. The CDR3 region has the DNA TGTGCCAGCAGTTACTTGGGGCCTGGAAACACCATATATTTT.

V and J are TRBV3-1 (or the pseudogene TRBV3-2) and TRBJ2-2, with D perhaps TRBD1 (5 bases). V lost 1 base, J lost 0 bases, and 9 bases lay in between. This CDR3 has 16 amino acids. CDR1 is LGHDT and CDR2 is YNNKEL in the germline V gene (reference sequence). The CDR3 DNA reads TGTGCCAGCAGCCAAGGGGGCAGGTCGAACACCGGGGAGCTGTTTTTT. Translating gives CASSQGGRSNTGELFF.

This clone appeared once. V usage is TRBV4-2 and J usage is TRBJ1-3; D is unclear. The V end was cut by 0 bases, the J end by 1 base, with 13 bases between. The CDR3 is 17 residues long. Germline V gives CDR1 LGHNA, CDR2 YNFKEQ. CDR3 sequence (DNA): TGTGCCAGCAGCCAAGATCTGACAAGGAAATCTGGAAACACCATATATTTT. This encodes CASSQDLTRKSGNTIYF.

The genes are TRBV7-2 and TRBJ1-2, with 9 positions matching TRBD1. J gave up 5 bases and V 5 bases, and 6 bases lay outside the gene matches. Germline V gives CDR1 SGHTA, CDR2 FQGNSA. This CDR3 comprises 14 residues. Here the CDR3 reads CASSPDRGGYGYTF. The CDR3 nucleotides read TGTGCCAGCAGCCCGGACAGGGGAGGGTATGGCTACACCTTC.

The chain employs TRBV6-4 and TRBJ2-3, with 8 bases aligning to TRBD1. The CDR3 loop spans 13 amino acids. V lost 5 bases to trimming and J lost 6 bases; unmatched junction nucleotides: 4. CDR1 and CDR2 (germline): MRHNA, SNTAGT. CDR3 loop: CASSPDRADTQYF. Written as DNA, the CDR3 is TGTGCCAGCAGTCCGGACAGGGCTGATACGCAGTATTTT.

The chain has TRBV30 and TRBJ2-5, with a weak D call TRBD2 (5 bases). CDR1 is GTSNPN and CDR2 is SVGIG in the germline V gene (reference sequence). CDR3 size: 13 residues. Trimming took off 2 bases at V and 4 bases at J, with 11 bases between the two ends. The CDR3 region has the DNA TGTGCCTGGAGTAGGAGGAACGGAGAGACCCAGTACTTC. This sequence encodes CAWSRRNGETQYF.

The V gene is TRBV5-1, the J gene TRBJ2-2; possible D gene TRBD1, 6 bases. The V end was cut by 5 bases, the J end by 1 base, with 12 bases between. The CDR3 contains 15 residues. Germline CDR1 is SGHRS and CDR2 is YFSETQ. CDR3 DNA: TGCGCCAGCAGAACCGGGACACAGAACACCGGGGAGCTGTTTTTT. It encodes CASRTGTQNTGELFF.

The V gene is TRBV27, the J gene TRBJ1-1, with D possibly matching TRBD1 (5 bases). The CDR3 runs 16 residues. V lost 9 bases and J 4 bases, leaving 24 bases between the germline ends. Germline V gene lookup returns CDR1 MNHEY and CDR2 SMNVEV (reference sequence). The CDR3 nucleotides read TGTGCCAGTGGGCAGGGAACCCAGCGATTTTCCACTGAAGCTTTCTTT. Amino acid sequence: CASGQGTQRFSTEAFF.

The rearrangement links TRBV24-1 to TRBJ1-2; 9 nucleotides align to TRBD1. Losses at the gene ends were 3 bases for V and 7 bases for J; bases not matched to a gene: 11. From germline, CDR1 is KGHDR and CDR2 SFDVKD. The length of the CDR3 is 16 residues. The DNA for the CDR3 is TGTGCCACCAGTGATCGGACAGGGGTCGAGGTCTCTGGCTACACCTTC. This gives the protein CATSDRTGVEVSGYTF.

The chain couples TRBV6-6 to TRBJ1-5; D not certain. The CDR3 contains 16 residues. Deletions cut 0 bases from V and 1 base from J, with 10 bases between. Germline CDR1 MNHNY, CDR2 SVGAGI (reference sequence). The DNA of the CDR3 is TGTGCCAGCAGTTACTCGAGGGCGGACAGCAATCAGCCCCAGCATTTT. This codes for CASSYSRADSNQPQHF.

CDR3 nucleotides: TGTGCCAGCAGCCGGGGGGGCGGAGCAGATACGCAGTATTTT. This translates into CASSRGGGADTQYF. This rearrangement joins TRBV6-6 to TRBJ2-3; 8 nucleotides line up with TRBD2. This CDR3 region has 14 residues. J gave up 4 bases and V 6 bases, and 6 bases lay outside the gene matches. Germline V lookup: CDR1 MNHNY, CDR2 SVGAGI (reference sequence).

The rearrangement links TRBV7-9 to TRBJ2-3; tentatively, D is TRBD2 (6 bases). CDR1 is SEHNR and CDR2 is FQNEAQ in the germline V gene (reference sequence). The length of the CDR3 is 14 residues. V gave up 5 bases and J gave up 2 bases, with 11 bases separating them. In nucleotides, the CDR3 is TGTGCCAGCAGCCAGGGCGGGACCACAGATACGCAGTATTTT. The encoded protein is CASSQGGTTDTQYF.

The rearrangement links TRBV3-1 (or the pseudogene TRBV3-2) to TRBJ1-2, with D possibly TRBD1 on 5 matching bases. Germline CDR1 LGHDT, CDR2 YNNKEL (reference sequence). The CDR3 totals 14 residues. V lost 1 base to trimming and J lost 6 bases, with 12 bases between them. CDR3 protein: CASSQAGFQDGYTF. CDR3 coding DNA: TGTGCCAGCAGCCAAGCAGGGTTCCAAGATGGCTACACCTTC.

This clone was observed a single time. The chain recombines TRBV5-4 with TRBJ2-5; maybe TRBD1 (6 bases). Per germline, CDR1 SGHNT and CDR2 YYREEE (reference sequence). The V gene lost 3 bases and the J gene lost 2 bases, with 14 bases spanning the gap. CDR3 length: 15 residues. Here the CDR3 reads CASSSEQGIQETQYF. In DNA, the CDR3 is TGTGCCAGCAGCTCAGAACAGGGAATACAAGAGACCCAGTACTTC.

The V gene is TRBV11-2, the J gene TRBJ1-2; the D gene is possibly TRBD1 (6 bases). This CDR3 spans 13 amino acids. Trimming pared 3 bases from V and 7 bases from J, leaving 12 bases between. Germline CDR1 reads SGHAT; CDR2 reads FQNNGV. In nucleotides, the CDR3 is TGTGCCAGCAGCTTCACAGGGAGTCGTGGCTACACCTTC. Its protein product is CASSFTGSRGYTF.

The chain combines TRBV5-1 with TRBJ1-2; possible D gene TRBD1, 6 bases. The CDR3 is 13 residues long. Germline V gene sequence: CDR1 SGHRS, CDR2 YFSETQ. V lost 1 base to trimming and J lost 8 bases, with 12 bases between them. The DNA of the CDR3 is TGCGCCAGCAGCTTGCAGTCAGGGGACGGCTACACCTTC. This gives the protein CASSLQSGDGYTF.

The rearrangement links TRBV3-1 (or the pseudogene TRBV3-2) to TRBJ1-4, with D perhaps TRBD1 (6 bases). Germline lookup yields CDR1 LGHDT and CDR2 YNNKEL (reference sequence). The germline V and J ends were trimmed by 3 bases and 5 bases, with 19 bases remaining between them. The CDR3 extends over 17 amino acids. CDR3 nucleotides: TGTGCCAGCAGCCACTCCGGGGGGGTAGGGGGAAATGAAAAACTGTTTTTT. It specifies CASSHSGGVGGNEKLFF.

This rearrangement joins TRBV5-1 to TRBJ1-2; TRBD1 is a possible D gene (6 bases). The CDR3 is 14 amino acids. Trimming shortened V by 0 bases and J by 4 bases, and 10 bases separated the two germline ends. CDR1 and CDR2 (germline): SGHRS, YFSETQ. The CDR3 DNA reads TGCGCCAGCAGCTTGGAACAGGGTGGCTATGGCTACACCTTC. Translating gives CASSLEQGGYGYTF.

CDR3 amino acids: CASSLDRDRVVRAFF. The CDR3 nucleotides read TGTGCCAGCAGCTTAGACCGGGACAGGGTCGTTCGGGCTTTCTTT. The chain combines TRBV7-9 with TRBJ1-1, with 9 bases identical to TRBD1. CDR1 is SEHNR and CDR2 is FQNEAQ in the germline V gene (reference sequence). The CDR3 consists of 15 residues. The V segment lost 1 base and the J segment 11 bases; nucleotides outside the gene matches: 11.

This chain connects TRBV7-9 to TRBJ2-2; 8 nucleotides align to TRBD1. Germline V gene data show CDR1 as SEHNR and CDR2 as FQNEAQ (reference sequence). This CDR3 comprises 17 residues. V lost 1 base, J lost 1 base, and 5 bases stayed unmatched. Here the CDR3 DNA reads TGTGCCAGCAGCTTAGGGAGGGGACAGGAGAACACCGGGGAGCTGTTTTTT. Amino acids: CASSLGRGQENTGELFF. Full variable domain (rest looked up from reference TRBV7-9 and TRBJ2-2): DTGVSQNPRHKITKRGQNVTFRCDPISEHNRLYWYRQTLGQGPEFLTYFQNEAQLEKSRLLSDRFSAERPKGSFSTLEIQRTEQGDSAMYLCASSLGRGQENTGELFFGEGSRLTVL.

V and J are TRBV4-1 and TRBJ1-5; perhaps TRBD1 as D (5 bases). The CDR3 consists of 17 residues. CDR1 and CDR2 from the germline V gene are MGHRA and YSYEKL. V shed 0 bases and J shed 1 base, with 13 bases lying between them. This CDR3 reads CASSQESGGWSNQPQHF. CDR3 coding DNA: TGCGCCAGCAGCCAAGAGTCCGGGGGATGGAGCAATCAGCCCCAGCATTTT.

This chain links TRBV19 with TRBJ2-7; D uncertain. The ends were cut back, 6 bases at V and 2 bases at J, with 11 bases in the middle. The CDR3 is 13 residues long. Germline CDR1 reads LNHDA; CDR2 reads SQIVND (reference sequence). CDR3 region: CASSRRQAYEQYF. CDR3 in DNA: TGTGCCAGTAGCAGACGTCAGGCCTACGAGCAGTACTTC. Variable domain in full (rest from reference TRBV19 and TRBJ2-7): DGGITQSPKYLFRKEGQNVTLSCEQNLNHDAMYWYRQDPGQGLRLIYYSQIVNDFQKGDIAEGYSVSREKKESFPLTVTSAQKNPTAFYLCASSRRQAYEQYFGPGTRLTVT.